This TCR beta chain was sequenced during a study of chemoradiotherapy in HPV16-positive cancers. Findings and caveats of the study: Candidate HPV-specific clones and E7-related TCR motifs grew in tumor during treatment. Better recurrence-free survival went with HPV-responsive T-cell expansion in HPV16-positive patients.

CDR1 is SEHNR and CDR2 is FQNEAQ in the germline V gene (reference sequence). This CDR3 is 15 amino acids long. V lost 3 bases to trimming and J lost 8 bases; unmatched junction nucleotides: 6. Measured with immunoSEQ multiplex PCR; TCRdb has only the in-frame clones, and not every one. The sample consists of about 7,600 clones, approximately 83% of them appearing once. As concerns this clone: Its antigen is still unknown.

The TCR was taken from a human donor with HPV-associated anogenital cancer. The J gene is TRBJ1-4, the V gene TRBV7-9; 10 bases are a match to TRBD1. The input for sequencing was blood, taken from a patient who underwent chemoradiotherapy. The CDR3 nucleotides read TGTGCCAGCAGCTTGGGACAGGGGCTGGGGGAAAAACTGTTTTTT. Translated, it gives CASSLGQGLGEKLFF.